This T cell receptor (beta chain) emerged from a study of cytomegalovirus exposure and HLA in healthy donors. V shed 5 bases and J 8 bases; nucleotides not matched to a gene: 5. Germline values: CDR1 SGHAT, CDR2 FQNNGV. The CDR3 length is 14 residues. Assay used: immunoSEQ multiplex PCR; TCRdb lists only in-frame clones, some missing. The sample comprises about 130,000 clones, approximately 92% of which are singletons, and approximately 10% rests with the top ten. The specimen sequenced was PBMCs. This receptor was obtained from a woman between 18 and 30 years old in good health and CMV-seropositive. V is TRBV11-2 and J is TRBJ2-1, with 11 bases identical to TRBD2. CDR3 sequence: CASSLAGGYHEQFF. CDR3 sequence (DNA): TGTGCCAGCAGCCTAGCGGGGGGTTATCATGAGCAGTTCTTC.